One T cell receptor (beta chain) is described in this entry. No cognate antigen has been identified for it. No base-level quality is on record; no much larger clone is a single base apart. This sample is part of a study of T-cell reconstitution after alpha-beta-depleted transplantation in children (dated by TCRdb to about 2016). Regarding the complete study: The study quantitatively tracked T-cell immune reconstitution after TCRalphabeta/CD19-depleted allogeneic hematopoietic cell transplantation in children using TCR repertoire profiling.

The germline V gene provides CDR1 SGDLS and CDR2 YYNGEE. V is pared back by 2 bases and J by 3 bases, with 5 bases lying between the germline termini. The CDR3 holds 12 amino acids from the cysteine to the phenylalanine. Only the CDR3 part of the read is kept: 36 bases, read in frame from the first base. The method was PCR. Reads for this sample came from an Illumina HiSeq 2500. To normalize quantification of the TCRbeta repertoire, the TCR libraries were built with molecular barcoding that relied on unique molecular identifiers. TCRdb trimmed public reads at Q25 via fastp, called clones via MiXCR and kept in-frame beta chains. For every CDR3 protein sequence, its rows merge into one entry that carries the most common genes and DNA. This sample has over 550,000 distinct CDR3 sequences in its table, and about 10% of those were observed once. Jointly, the top ten make up less than 5% of the sample.

The chain is encoded by TRBV9 joined to TRBJ1-2; the D gene is unclear. The receptor's source is a human donor who donated a stem cell graft to a child with acute myeloid leukemia. The material sequenced was PBMCs from the stem cell graft donor, taken from the stem cell graft. DNA sequence: TGTGCCAGCAGCGTCAATTACTATGGCTACACCTTC. Its protein reads: CASSVNYYGYTF.